These T cell receptor beta chains were read from a single sample in a study of blood T cell repertoires in COVID-19. Profiling relied on immunoSEQ multiplex PCR, and the TCRdb table lists in-frame clones only, not all of them. The sample consists of some 80,000 clones, roughly 87% of them appearing once. The source material was peripheral blood. The receptors here all came from a woman aged 50 to 60 with active or convalescent COVID-19. Each CDR3 is given with its conserved first and last residue. D genes are given only for firm matches. Size is omitted from some rows. Given values are once, few, many or a class for expanded clones.

V	D	J	size	DNA	CDR3
TRBV5-7	NA	TRBJ2-7	NA	TGTGCCAGCAGCTTGGTCAGGGCCCCGTACGAGCAGTACTTC	CASSLVRAPYEQYF
TRBV9	NA	TRBJ2-7	NA	TGTGCCAGCAGCGTACTAGCAGGGGCCTCTTACGAGCAGTACTTC	CASSVLAGASYEQYF
TRBV9	NA	TRBJ2-7	NA	TGTGCCAGCAGCCTACAATGGGGCAGCTCCTACGAGCAGTACTTC	CASSLQWGSSYEQYF
TRBV13	TRBD2	TRBJ2-3	few	TGTGCCAGCAGCTTATTCGGGGGGGGCACAGATACGCAGTATTTT	CASSLFGGGTDTQYF
TRBV7-6	NA	TRBJ2-7	NA	TGTGCCAGCAGCTTAGCGCCGGGACACTTCTACGAGCAGTACTTC	CASSLAPGHFYEQYF
TRBV12-5	TRBD1	TRBJ2-7	NA	TGTGCTAGTGGTCCAGGGGGTTCGGCCGAGCAGTACTTC	CASGPGGSAEQYF
TRBV6-2/TRBV6-3	TRBD1	TRBJ1-1	NA	TGTGCCAGCAGTTTTACAGGGGCGAGGGGCACTGAAGCTTTCTTT	CASSFTGARGTEAFF
TRBV27	TRBD1	TRBJ1-4	once	TGTGCCAGCAGTTCACGGACAGGGGATGAAAAACTGTTTTTT	CASSSRTGDEKLFF
TRBV5-4	NA	TRBJ2-5	NA	TGTGCCAGCAGCTCAGTGTTTTTGGAGACCCAGTACTTC	CASSSVFLETQYF
TRBV27	NA	TRBJ1-2	NA	TGTGCCAGCAGCAGGACATGGAACTATGGCTACACCTTC	CASSRTWNYGYTF
TRBV7-2	TRBD1	TRBJ1-3	NA	TGTGCCAGCAGCCTATGGACAGGGGGCGGAAACACCATATATTTT	CASSLWTGGGNTIYF
TRBV5-4	NA	TRBJ1-2	once	TGTGCCAGCAGCTTACAGGGTACTCATGGCTACACCTTC	CASSLQGTHGYTF
TRBV13	NA	TRBJ1-5	NA	TGTGCCAGCAGCCTAGGGACACCTGAATCTAGCAATCAGCCCCAGCATTTT	CASSLGTPESSNQPQHF
TRBV6-2/TRBV6-3	TRBD1	TRBJ2-4	NA	TGTGCCAGCAGCACTAACAGGGGTGCCAAAAACATTCAGTACTTC	CASSTNRGAKNIQYF
TRBV5-4	NA	TRBJ1-3	NA	TGTGCCAGCAGCCCTGGCCCCCTTCGGGCTGGAAACACCATATATTTT	CASSPGPLRAGNTIYF
TRBV2	NA	TRBJ2-3	NA	TGTGCCAGCACCCTAAGACGGGTACTGATCACAGATACGCAGTATTTT	CASTLRRVLITDTQYF
TRBV4-3	TRBD2	TRBJ2-5	NA	TGCGCCAGCAGCCAAGAGGTCCAGCGGGGGGGAGGGCAAGAGACCCAGTACTTC	CASSQEVQRGGGQETQYF
TRBV30	TRBD1	TRBJ2-7	few	TGTGCCCTAGGGACAGCTACGGCCGAGCAGTACTTC	CALGTATAEQYF
TRBV12-3/TRBV12-4	NA	TRBJ2-3	NA	TGTGCCAGCAGTTTTGGCGGGGGCCCTACGCAGTATTTT	CASSFGGGPTQYF
TRBV27	NA	TRBJ1-2	NA	TGTGCCAGCAGTGTAGATCCAACGGATGGCTACACCTTC	CASSVDPTDGYTF
TRBV19	TRBD2	TRBJ2-7	NA	TGTGCCAGTAGCAGGACTAGCGGGGGTGGGTACGAGCAGTACTTC	CASSRTSGGGYEQYF
TRBV12-3/TRBV12-4	NA	TRBJ2-1	NA	TGTGCCAGCAGCAGGGGACCCTACAATGAGCAGTTCTTC	CASSRGPYNEQFF
TRBV9	NA	TRBJ1-1	NA	TGTGCCAGCAGCGTGAGCGGACCGGCTGAAGCTTTCTTT	CASSVSGPAEAFF
TRBV19	NA	TRBJ2-7	NA	TGTGCCAGTAGCGCGGCGGACTTCCAGAGGGAGCAGTACTTC	CASSAADFQREQYF
TRBV6-5	TRBD1	TRBJ1-2	NA	TGTGCCAGCAGTCAGGGGACAGGGGGGGGCTACACCTTC	CASSQGTGGGYTF
TRBV4-1	TRBD2	TRBJ2-1	NA	TGCGCCAGCAGCCAAGATGAAAAAGCGGGGGGGCCCCCCAATGAGCAGTTCTTC	CASSQDEKAGGPPNEQFF
TRBV7-8	NA	TRBJ1-2	NA	TGTGCCAGCAGCTTCGGGATAGGCCCGGCAGGTTATGGCTACACCTTC	CASSFGIGPAGYGYTF
TRBV12-3/TRBV12-4	NA	TRBJ1-6	few	TGTGCCAGCAGTGTTAGTTCACCCCTCCACTTT	CASSVSSPLHF
TRBV6-5	NA	TRBJ2-5	NA	TGTGCCAGCAGTATTAGCGGTTGGCAAGAGACCCAGTACTTC	CASSISGWQETQYF
TRBV7-9	TRBD2	TRBJ2-3	NA	TGTGCCAGCGGGAGTAGTAGCGGGGGGGGCTGGACAGATACGCAGTATTTT	CASGSSSGGGWTDTQYF
TRBV19	TRBD1	TRBJ2-7	NA	TGTGCCAGTAGTTCGGTCCGGGGACAGTCGCACTACGAGCAGTACTTC	CASSSVRGQSHYEQYF
TRBV18	NA	TRBJ2-2	NA	TGTGCCAGCTCCCCAAACCCGGGGACCGGGGAGCTGTTTTTT	CASSPNPGTGELFF
TRBV7-9	TRBD1	TRBJ1-1	NA	TGTGCCAACCGACAGGGAACTACTGAAGCTTTCTTT	CANRQGTTEAFF
TRBV7-2	NA	TRBJ2-1	NA	TGTGCCAGCAGCTCTTACTACAATGAGCAGTTCTTC	CASSSYYNEQFF
TRBV7-2	TRBD1	TRBJ2-1	NA	TGTGCCAGCAGCTACAGGGGCGAGCAGTTCTTC	CASSYRGEQFF
TRBV4-1	NA	TRBJ1-4	NA	TGCGCCAGCAGCCAAAGTCGGACAGTGCTGTTTTTT	CASSQSRTVLFF